One sample yielded the 20 T cell receptor beta chains listed below, sequenced in a study of T cell clusters in autoimmune cytopenias (dated by TCRdb to about 2019). Each sample's TRB amplification started from about 250 ng of peripheral blood genomic DNA, which corresponds to 38,000 or so genome equivalents. Sequencing relied on an Illumina MiSeq. Multiplex PCR with a touch-down protocol amplified TRB rearrangements, with the TRB-A and TRB-B primer pools combined in a single tube. One entry per CDR3 protein sequence results from the TCRdb reprocessing of the reads, with DNA left out. The table of this sample itemizes about 5,100 distinct CDR3 sequences. The top ten constitute around a third of the sample. The sample was also linked to a second study, of T cell repertoires in aging, cancer and after chemotherapy.

The sample comprised peripheral blood. The receptors derive from a human donor in good health.

According to its frequency, this clonotype is medium-sized. V gene TRBV19 combines with J gene TRBJ2-7; absent DNA, TCRdb's TRBD1 call cannot be checked. The CDR3 is made up of 14 amino acids. CDR1 LNHDA and CDR2 SQIVND come from the germline V gene (reference sequence). The CDR3 sequence: CASSIMGTWGEQYF.

Measured by frequency, this clonotype is medium-sized. This chain uses TRBV19 with TRBJ2-6. The V gene's germline CDR1 is LNHDA and CDR2 SQIVND (reference sequence). This CDR3 spans 15 amino acids. This CDR3 reads CASSIWHSGANVLTF.

This chain links TRBV19 with TRBJ1-1; TCRdb calls TRBD1, which cannot be checked without DNA. The CDR3 runs to 14 residues. Looked up from germline, CDR1 is LNHDA and CDR2 is SQIVND (reference sequence). CDR3 residues: CASSIDRGSYRAFF.

This clonotype counts as medium-sized by frequency. V and J are TRBV5-6 and TRBJ2-5; TCRdb indicates TRBD1, and absent DNA this call remains unverified. The germline gives CDR1 SGHDT, CDR2 YYEEEE. The CDR3 consists of 14 residues. CDR3 in amino acids: CASSVGAGHETQYF. Full variable domain (rest looked up from reference TRBV5-6 and TRBJ2-5): DAGVTQSPTHLIKTRGQQVTLRCSPKSGHDTVSWYQQALGQGPQFIFQYYEEEERQRGNFPDRFSGHQFPNYSSELNVNALLLGDSALYLCASSVGAGHETQYFGPGTRLLVL.

V and J are TRBV30 and TRBJ1-1; TCRdb returns TRBD1, unconfirmable since there is no DNA. Per the germline V gene, CDR1 is GTSNPN and CDR2 is SVGIG (reference sequence). The CDR3 runs 14 residues. CDR3 protein: CAWNRDGKNTEAFF.

The chain employs TRBV5-5 and TRBJ1-1. The germline V gene encodes CDR1 SGHKS and CDR2 YYEKEE (reference sequence). The CDR3 consists of 11 residues. CDR3 in amino acids: CASRQDSEAFF.

V is TRBV28 and J is TRBJ2-7; TCRdb returns TRBD2, unconfirmable since there is no DNA. Germline lookup yields CDR1 MDHEN and CDR2 SYDVKM. The CDR3 is 16 amino acids. CDR3 protein: CASSLWGGTSGAEQYF.

The chain couples TRBV19 to TRBJ1-4; TCRdb selects TRBD1, and the lack of DNA leaves this call unchecked. CDR1 and CDR2 (germline): LNHDA, SQIVND (reference sequence). The CDR3 spans 19 residues. This CDR3 is CASQVVPGQRAKPREKLFF.

The chain joins TRBV13 to TRBJ2-5; TCRdb's D call, TRBD2, is unchecked because there is no DNA. The CDR3 is 14 amino acids. The germline gives CDR1 PRHDT, CDR2 FYEKMQ (reference sequence). The CDR3 reads CASSSTSGRETQYF.

This clonotype is labeled medium-sized based on frequency. V usage is TRBV6-5 and J usage is TRBJ2-6. The CDR3 covers 15 residues. Germline V gene sequence: CDR1 MNHEY, CDR2 SVGAGI. The CDR3 here is CASSYRVSGANVLTF.

Here the CDR3 reads CASSSPDNTGELFF. The V gene is TRBV6-6, the J gene TRBJ2-2. The CDR3 contains 14 residues. Per germline, CDR1 MNHNY and CDR2 SVGAGI (reference sequence).

Frequency places this clonotype as medium-sized. This chain links TRBV15 with TRBJ2-3; TCRdb outputs TRBD2, but without DNA this stays unchecked. This CDR3 is built from 17 residues. Germline V gene data show CDR1 as LNHNV and CDR2 as YYDKDF (reference sequence). Here the CDR3 reads CATSSRKGGRVTDTQYF.

By frequency, this clonotype registers medium-sized (0.01 to 0.1%). The genes are TRBV19 and TRBJ1-5; TCRdb names TRBD1, which stays unverified in the absence of DNA. The V gene's germline CDR1 is LNHDA and CDR2 SQIVND (reference sequence). The CDR3 is 13 residues long. The CDR3 spells CASKGQGSQPQHF.

The genes are TRBV12-3 or TRBV12-4 and TRBJ2-1; no DNA is available, so the TRBD1 call from TCRdb remains unchecked. The CDR3 length is 14 residues. The CDR3 is CASTPGDSYNEQFF.

The J gene is TRBJ2-7, the V gene TRBV6-5; TCRdb picks TRBD1, but there is no DNA to check that call. The germline CDR1 and CDR2 sequences are MNHEY and SVGAGI. CDR3 size: 17 residues. This CDR3 reads CASSYVGRTGDSYEQYF.

This clonotype shows up as medium-sized by frequency. The V and J genes are TRBV19 and TRBJ1-6. Germline V lookup: CDR1 LNHDA, CDR2 SQIVND (reference sequence). The CDR3 contains 14 residues. CDR3 amino acids: CASKVDSYNSPLHF.

The genes are TRBV15 and TRBJ1-6; TCRdb lists TRBD1, though no DNA is available to test this call. Looked up from germline, CDR1 is LNHNV and CDR2 is YYDKDF (reference sequence). The CDR3 is made up of 17 amino acids. The CDR3 here is CATSRDQVARVHSPLHF.

The chain uses TRBV7-9 and TRBJ1-2; the D call of TRBD1 rests on TCRdb alone, since no DNA is present to check it. The CDR3 is made up of 13 amino acids. The germline V gene has CDR1 SEHNR and CDR2 FQNEAQ (reference sequence). The CDR3 sequence: CASSLGTGGGYTF.

The rearrangement links TRBV27 to TRBJ2-7; TCRdb names TRBD1, which stays unverified in the absence of DNA. CDR1 and CDR2 (germline): MNHEY, SMNVEV (reference sequence). The CDR3 contains 15 residues. The CDR3 region is CASSRTGAKTYEQYF.

This rearrangement joins TRBV27 to TRBJ2-7; TCRdb lists TRBD1, though no DNA is available to test this call. The germline CDR1 and CDR2 sequences are MNHEY and SMNVEV (reference sequence). The length of the CDR3 is 14 residues. CDR3 sequence reads: CASSFWGGSSEQYF.